Listed here are 21 T cell receptor beta chains from one sample, sequenced in a study of CD8+CD57+ T cells in acquired aplastic anemia. TCR beta VDJ and CDR3 were profiled, and genomic DNA was the template. One entry per CDR3 protein, called by TCRdb with MiXCR from the reads. The sample contains approximately 200,000 distinct CDR3 sequences, around 65% of which appear only once. Specimen: sorted CD4+, CD8+, or CD8+CD57+ T cells (not recorded which) from PBMCs. The receptors were sampled from a human donor with severe aplastic anemia or a healthy control (not recorded which).

The chain carries TRBV7-2 and TRBJ2-2; D possibly corresponds to TRBD2 (5 bases). Germline V gene sequence: CDR1 SGHTA, CDR2 FQGNSA. This CDR3 is built from 15 residues. Trimming took off 0 bases at V and 4 bases at J, with 9 bases between the two ends. CDR3 sequence: CASSLAAEVTGELFF. The CDR3 bases are TGTGCCAGCAGCTTAGCGGCGGAGGTCACCGGGGAGCTGTTTTTT.

The genes are TRBV19 and TRBJ2-7; perhaps D is TRBD1 or TRBD2 (5 bases each). Germline V gene data show CDR1 as LNHDA and CDR2 as SQIVND (reference sequence). The CDR3 runs 14 residues. V lost 5 bases and J lost 5, with 16 bases in between. The CDR3 DNA reads TGTGCCAGTAGTTTGTTCGAGGGGACCCACGAGCAGTACTTC. Translating gives CASSLFEGTHEQYF.

The chain combines TRBV19 with TRBJ2-7, with 9 nucleotides matching TRBD1. V trimming: 4 bases; J trimming: 5 bases; junction bases outside the gene matches: 12. Looked up from germline, CDR1 is LNHDA and CDR2 is SQIVND (reference sequence). This CDR3 contains 16 residues. The CDR3 nucleotides read TGTGCCAGTAGTAATCTCGTCGGGACAGGGCTCCACGAGCAGTACTTC. This codes for CASSNLVGTGLHEQYF.

V and J are TRBV10-1 and TRBJ2-7, with 9 bases fitting TRBD1. V dropped 6 bases and J dropped 6; count of bases not matched to a gene: 9. The CDR3 length is 14 residues. Germline V gives CDR1 WNHNN, CDR2 SYGVQD (reference sequence). The DNA of the CDR3 is TGCGCCAGCAGCCGGGACAGGGTCGCCTTCGAGCAGTACTTC. Protein sequence: CASSRDRVAFEQYF.

This clonotype was seen ten or more times. CDR3 sequence: CSVDSYGYTF. The DNA of the CDR3 is TGCAGCGTTGACAGCTATGGCTACACCTTC. The V and J genes are TRBV29-1 and TRBJ1-2; D is unresolved. The germline CDR1 and CDR2 sequences are SQVTM and ANQGSEA. This CDR3 has 10 amino acids. Trimming removed 3 bases from V and 4 bases from J, with 3 bases in between.

In this sample, this clonotype turned up many times. One junction end does not reproduce the germline sequence, and a read error may be involved. The chain has TRBV5-1 and TRBJ2-7; D is ambiguous. Germline values: CDR1 SGHRS, CDR2 YFSETQ. The CDR3 runs to 11 residues. The CDR3 protein is CASSLDYEQYF. The CDR3 region has the DNA TGTGCCAGCAGCTTAGATTACGAGCAGTACTTC.

The rearrangement joins TRBV19 to TRBJ2-7, with no clear D. Germline values: CDR1 LNHDA, CDR2 SQIVND (reference sequence). CDR3 length equals 16 residues. V lost 7 bases, J lost 0 bases, and 19 bases lay in between. The CDR3 DNA follows: TGTGCCAGTAATACGGTCCAGGCCCGAACCTCCTACGAGCAGTACTTC. It is translated as CASNTVQARTSYEQYF.

This clonotype showed up just a few times. The rearrangement links TRBV7-9 to TRBJ2-3, with D maybe TRBD1 (6 bases). The CDR3 runs 12 residues. Germline CDR1 and CDR2: SEHNR and FQNEAQ (reference sequence). Trimming removed 5 bases at V and 6 bases at J, with 9 bases between. The DNA for the CDR3 is TGTGCCAGCAGCCCAGGGGTTGATACGCAGTATTTT. It codes for CASSPGVDTQYF.

A word on this clonotype: This likely comes from a read error, as the CDR3 has no conserved phenylalanine or tryptophan at its end. The V call is TRBV7-3, the J call TRBJ2-7; 7 bases are a match to TRBD2. With 3 bases clipped from V and 7 bases from J, the junction kept 6 bases outside the gene matches. This CDR3 region has 13 residues. Germline V gene lookup returns CDR1 SGHTA and CDR2 FQGTGA. Here the CDR3 reads CASSFVGAGEQYL. The CDR3 DNA follows: TGTGCCAGCAGCTTTGTCGGAGCGGGGGAGCAGTACCTC.

The rearrangement links TRBV19 to TRBJ2-3, with 8 bases that match TRBD1. V lost 7 bases to trimming and J lost 6 bases; unmatched junction nucleotides: 6. Per germline, CDR1 LNHDA and CDR2 SQIVND (reference sequence). The CDR3 totals 13 residues. CDR3 coding DNA: TGTGCCAGTACCCACAGGGGGAGCGATACGCAGTATTTT. The encoded protein is CASTHRGSDTQYF.

Comment on this clonotype: This may be a read error: a much more frequent sequence differs by one nucleotide. The rearrangement links TRBV12-3 or TRBV12-4 to TRBJ1-1, with D perhaps matching TRBD1 (6 bases). The V and J ends lost 8 bases and 1 base respectively, with 17 bases between them. The CDR3 contains 15 residues. The CDR3 bases are TGTGCCAGCTCAAGGGGGATAGGGAGGAACACTGAAGCTTTCTTT. It translates to CASSRGIGRNTEAFF.

This clonotype was seen a handful of times. This chain uses TRBV7-9 with TRBJ2-1; D gene unclear. CDR1 and CDR2 from the germline V gene are SEHNR and FQNEAQ (reference sequence). V dropped 0 bases and J dropped 14 bases, with 8 bases sitting between them. This CDR3 region has 11 residues. DNA for the CDR3: TGTGCCAGCAGCTTAGCAGTTGGGGAGTTCTTC. Its protein product is CASSLAVGEFF. The full variable domain, in which reference TRBV7-9 and TRBJ2-1 provide the parts outside the CDR3, is DTGVSQNPRHKITKRGQNVTFRCDPISEHNRLYWYRQTLGQGPEFLTYFQNEAQLEKSRLLSDRFSAERPKGSFSTLEIQRTEQGDSAMYLCASSLAVGEFFGPGTRLTVL.

The chain recombines TRBV5-1 with TRBJ2-7, with D unresolved. V was cut by 5 bases and J by 3 bases, with 12 bases left in between. CDR1 is SGHRS and CDR2 is YFSETQ in the germline V gene. The CDR3 extends over 13 amino acids. This CDR3 is CASSGPANYEQYF. CDR3 nucleotide sequence: TGCGCCAGCAGTGGACCGGCCAACTACGAGCAGTACTTC.

Comments on this clonotype: The CDR3 end shows no conserved phenylalanine or tryptophan, and so a read error is likely. The V gene is TRBV11-2, the J gene TRBJ1-2; 9 nucleotides match TRBD1. The germline gives CDR1 SGHAT, CDR2 FQNNGV. This CDR3 spans 17 amino acids. The junction had 15 bases not matched to a gene; V was cut back by 5 bases and J by 5 bases. The CDR3 DNA follows: TGTGCCAGCAGCCCCATCCGGCGGACAGGGGTGAGGTATGGCTACACCCTC. Protein: CASSPIRRTGVRYGYTL.

The chain employs TRBV2 and TRBJ1-6; D not resolved. Germline CDR1 SNHLY, CDR2 FYNNEI. With 3 bases removed from V and 6 bases from J, the gap between germline ends came to 12 bases. This CDR3 spans 15 amino acids. The CDR3 sequence: CASSDRPGSNSPLHF. CDR3 coding DNA: TGTGCCAGCAGTGATAGACCTGGCTCTAATTCACCCCTCCACTTT.

This clonotype has a count of ten or more. One junction end does not reproduce the germline sequence, and a read error may be involved. CDR3 coding DNA: TGTGCTAGCAGCTTAATAAACACCGGGGAGCTGTTTTTT. It codes for CASSLINTGELFF. The genes are TRBV7-7 and TRBJ2-2; D is ambiguous. There are 13 residues in the CDR3. Per germline, CDR1 SSHAT and CDR2 FNYEAQ (reference sequence).

Remarks on this clonotype: Germline is not matched at one junction end, which may reflect a read error. The chain combines TRBV20-1 with TRBJ1-2; possibly TRBD1 for D (6 bases). The CDR3 runs 14 residues. Germline V gene lookup returns CDR1 DFQATT and CDR2 SNEGSKA (reference sequence). CDR3 DNA: TGCAGTGCATTTTCCTTAGCGGGGGGCTATGGCTATACCTTC. Translated: CSAFSLAGGYGYTF.

The chain combines TRBV24-1 with TRBJ2-2; either TRBD1 or TRBD2 may fit D (6 bases each). The CDR3 covers 15 residues. Trimming left V 4 bases short and J 4 bases short, with 12 bases between. CDR1 KGHDR and CDR2 SFDVKD come from the germline V gene. The CDR3 spells CATSDPGGRTGELFF. The DNA for the CDR3 is TGTGCCACCAGTGACCCCGGGGGCCGCACCGGGGAGCTGTTTTTT.

This clonotype was observed a few times. The chain couples TRBV7-8 to TRBJ2-3, with 7 bases aligning to TRBD2. J lost 3 bases, V lost 4 bases, and 4 bases had no gene match. The CDR3 spans 14 residues. The germline CDR1 and CDR2 sequences are SGHVS and FQNEAQ. This CDR3 is CASSSGLETDTQYF. CDR3 bases: TGTGCCAGCAGCTCCGGACTAGAAACAGATACGCAGTATTTT.

The V call is TRBV15, the J call TRBJ1-6; 7 nucleotides line up with TRBD1. The germline V gene encodes CDR1 LNHNV and CDR2 YYDKDF (reference sequence). The CDR3 has 16 amino acids. Germline trimming cut 3 bases from V and 0 bases from J; bases unmatched to any gene: 2. As DNA, the CDR3 is TGTGCCACCAGCAGGGGGACAGTCTCCTATAATTCACCCCTCCACTTT. Amino acid sequence: CATSRGTVSYNSPLHF.

This chain joins TRBV9 and TRBJ2-5; a weak D match, TRBD2 (6 bases). V shed 2 bases and J shed 5 bases, with 16 bases lying between them. This CDR3 contains 15 residues. CDR1 is SGDLS and CDR2 is YYNGEE in the germline V gene. The CDR3 DNA is TGTGCCAGCAGCGTCACTAGGGGACTTGCGGAGACCCAGTACTTC. Its translation: CASSVTRGLAETQYF.